Listed below are T cell receptor beta chains from one sample, sequenced in a study of radiotherapy plus CTLA-4 blockade in lung cancer. Sequenced by immunoSEQ multiplex PCR; TCRdb stores in-frame clones only, minus some. Of about 98,000 clones in the sample, 82% were seen once. The sample here was peripheral blood, taken from a patient treated with radiotherapy plus ipilimumab. The receptors were gathered from a human donor with non-small cell lung cancer who had a partial response to radiotherapy plus ipilimumab. Both conserved end residues are part of each CDR3. The order of the fields is J gene, V gene, clone size, D gene, CDR3 protein, CDR3 DNA. D genes are given only for firm matches. Size values are once, few and many counts, or a class for expanded clones, and some rows have none.

>TRBJ1-1|TRBV6-5|NA|NA
CASSFGTMNTEAFF
TGTGCCAGCAGCTTCGGGACAATGAACACTGAAGCTTTCTTT
>TRBJ2-1|TRBV9|NA|NA
CASSVAGSERQFF
TGTGCCAGCAGCGTAGCTGGATCCGAGCGGCAGTTCTTC
>TRBJ2-1|TRBV5-8|NA|TRBD2
CASRPGGSSYNEQFF
TGTGCCAGCAGACCCGGGGGGAGCTCCTACAATGAGCAGTTCTTC
>TRBJ2-3|TRBV13|NA|NA
CASSSRSSTDTQYF
TGTGCCAGCAGCTCCCGGAGTAGCACAGATACGCAGTATTTT
>TRBJ2-1|TRBV5-4|NA|TRBD2
CASSSRAPEREEEFF
TGTGCCAGCAGCTCGCGGGCACCGGAGCGGGAGGAGGAGTTCTTC
>TRBJ2-2|TRBV5-5|NA|NA
CASSLRDSNTGELFF
TGTGCCAGCAGCTTGAGGGACTCGAACACCGGGGAGCTGTTTTTT
>TRBJ1-4|TRBV2|NA|NA
CAGGALPRAEKLFF
TGTGCCGGGGGGGCCCTCCCCAGGGCAGAAAAACTGTTTTTT
>TRBJ2-7|TRBV4-1|NA|TRBD2
CASSLETSNDEQYF
TGCGCCAGCAGCCTCGAGACTAGCAACGACGAGCAGTACTTC
>TRBJ1-2|TRBV7-3|NA|NA
CASSLRPGGNGYTF
TGTGCCAGCAGCTTAAGGCCTGGGGGCAATGGCTACACCTTC
>TRBJ2-7|TRBV5-1|NA|TRBD2
CASRKREGAYEQYF
TGCGCCAGCAGAAAGCGGGAGGGGGCCTACGAGCAGTACTTC
>TRBJ2-2|TRBV7-8|NA|NA
CASSPEILRANTGELFF
TGTGCCAGCAGCCCCGAGATCCTGCGGGCTAACACCGGGGAGCTGTTTTTT
>TRBJ2-1|TRBV7-2|few|TRBD2
CASSPGGRSYNEQFF
TGTGCCAGCAGCCCGGGGGGTCGATCCTACAATGAGCAGTTCTTC
>TRBJ2-5|TRBV6-6|NA|TRBD2
CASGAASGPETQYF
TGTGCCTCAGGGGCGGCTAGCGGGCCGGAGACCCAGTACTTC
>TRBJ2-5|TRBV11-1|NA|NA
CASSLKGEELETQYF
TGTGCCAGCAGCTTAAAAGGGGAGGAACTGGAGACCCAGTACTTC